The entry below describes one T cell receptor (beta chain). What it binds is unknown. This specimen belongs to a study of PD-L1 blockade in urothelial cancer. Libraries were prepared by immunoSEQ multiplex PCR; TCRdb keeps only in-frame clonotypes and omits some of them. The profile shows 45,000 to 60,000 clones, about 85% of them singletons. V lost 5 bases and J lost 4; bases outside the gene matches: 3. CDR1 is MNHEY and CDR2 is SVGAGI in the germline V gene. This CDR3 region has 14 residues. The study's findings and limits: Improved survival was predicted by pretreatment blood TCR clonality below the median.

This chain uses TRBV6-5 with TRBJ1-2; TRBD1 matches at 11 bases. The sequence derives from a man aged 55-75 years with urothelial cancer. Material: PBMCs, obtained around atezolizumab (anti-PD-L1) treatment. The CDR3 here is CASSRDRGTYGYTF. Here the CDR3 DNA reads TGTGCCAGCAGTCGGGACAGGGGGACCTATGGCTACACCTTC.